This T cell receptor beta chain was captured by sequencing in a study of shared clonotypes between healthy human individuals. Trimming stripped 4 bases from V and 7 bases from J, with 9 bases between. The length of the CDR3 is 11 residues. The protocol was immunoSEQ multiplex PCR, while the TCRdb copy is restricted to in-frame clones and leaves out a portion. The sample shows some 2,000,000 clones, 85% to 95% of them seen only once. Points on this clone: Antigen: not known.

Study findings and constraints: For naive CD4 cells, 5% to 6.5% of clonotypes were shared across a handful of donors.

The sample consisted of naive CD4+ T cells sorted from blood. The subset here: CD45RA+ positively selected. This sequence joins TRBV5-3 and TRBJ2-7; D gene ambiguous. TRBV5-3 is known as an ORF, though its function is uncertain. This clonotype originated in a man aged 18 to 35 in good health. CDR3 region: CARSGTREQYF. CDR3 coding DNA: TGTGCCAGAAGCGGTACGAGGGAGCAGTACTTC.